This T cell receptor beta chain was captured in a study of memory CD4+ T cells and cytomegalovirus serostatus. Sequencing used immunoSEQ multiplex PCR; TCRdb keeps in-frame clones, though not all of them. Of 85,000 to 100,000 clones listed, 80% are singletons. The V gene's germline CDR1 is SGHAT and CDR2 FQNNGV. Trimming removed 5 bases from V and 10 bases from J, with 18 bases in between. This CDR3 has 14 amino acids. The sort gate was single viable CD3+CD4+CD8-CD45RO+ cells for memory CD4+ T cells. This chain connects TRBV11-2 to TRBJ2-1, with D maybe TRBD2 (5 bases). The sequenced sample consisted of memory CD4+ T cells from blood. The origin of this receptor is an adult in good health and CMV-seropositive. The DNA for the CDR3 is TGTGCCAGCAGCCCCCTTTCCGAGGGCGGGGAGCAGTTCTTC. It specifies CASSPLSEGGEQFF.